Listed below are T cell receptor beta chains from one sample, sequenced in a study of blood T cell repertoires in COVID-19. Sequenced by immunoSEQ multiplex PCR; TCRdb stores in-frame clones only, minus some. The table records 30,000 to 40,000 clones, about 90% of them present only once. Source material: peripheral blood. All receptors come from a man older than 75 with active COVID-19. Both conserved end residues are part of each CDR3. Fields, in order: J gene, D gene, clone size, V gene, CDR3 DNA, CDR3 protein. The D gene is left open where the match is weak. Some rows have no size entry. The others give once, few or many, or a class for an expanded clone.

TRBJ1-2	.	.	TRBV28	TGTGCCAGCAGCTTACAGGGCGCCGCTGGGTATGGCTACACCTTC	CASSLQGAAGYGYTF
TRBJ2-6	.	.	TRBV18	TGTGCCAGCTCATCGGGTTCCCCTGGGGCCAACGTCCTGACTTTC	CASSSGSPGANVLTF
TRBJ2-1	.	.	TRBV5-1	TGCGCCAGCAGCTTGGCGACATTCAATGAGCAGTTCTTC	CASSLATFNEQFF
TRBJ2-3	TRBD2	few	TRBV9	TGTGCCAGCAGCGTAGAGTCTGCGGGGGGGGACACAGATACGCAGTATTTT	CASSVESAGGDTDTQYF
TRBJ2-7	.	.	TRBV28	TGTGCCAGCAGCGTCGGTTACGAGCAGTACTTC	CASSVGYEQYF
TRBJ1-1	.	once	TRBV12-5	TGTGCTAGTGGTTTGGTACTGGGGCAGGTGAACACTGAAGCTTTCTTT	CASGLVLGQVNTEAFF
TRBJ2-3	.	.	TRBV9	TGTGCCAGCAGCGTAGTGGGACTTAGAGATACGCAGTATTTT	CASSVVGLRDTQYF
TRBJ2-7	TRBD1	.	TRBV4-1	TGCGCCAGCAGCCGCAGACAGGGACAGGCCATCTCCTACGAGCAGTACTTC	CASSRRQGQAISYEQYF
TRBJ1-4	.	.	TRBV15	TGTGCCACCAGCAGTGGAGGGACCGGTGAAAAACTGTTTTTT	CATSSGGTGEKLFF
TRBJ2-1	TRBD1	.	TRBV9	TGTGCCAGCAGCGTAGAGCCGGGACAGGGCGGGAATGAGCAGTTCTTC	CASSVEPGQGGNEQFF